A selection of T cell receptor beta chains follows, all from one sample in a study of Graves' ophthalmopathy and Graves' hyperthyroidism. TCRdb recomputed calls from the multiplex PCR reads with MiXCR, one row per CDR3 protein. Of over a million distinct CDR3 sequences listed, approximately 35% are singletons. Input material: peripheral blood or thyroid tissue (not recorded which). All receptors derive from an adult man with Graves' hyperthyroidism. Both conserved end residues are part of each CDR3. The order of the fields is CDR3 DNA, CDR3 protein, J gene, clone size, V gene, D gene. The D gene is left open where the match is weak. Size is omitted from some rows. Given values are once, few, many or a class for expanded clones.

TGCGCCAGCAGCCAAGACGGACAGGGACACACTGAAGCTTTCTTT | CASSQDGQGHTEAFF | TRBJ1-1 | . | TRBV4-3 | TRBD1
TGCAGCCATGGGACAGGGGGCAACACTGAAGCTTTC | CSHGTGGNTEAF | TRBJ2-6 | . | TRBV29-1 | TRBD1
TGTGCCAGCAGACTCGGGACAGGGGATGAAAATTTAGTGTTTTTT | CASRLGTGDENLVFF | TRBJ1-4 | few | TRBV2 | TRBD1
TGTGCCACCAGTGACGGACAGGGGACACCCCTCCACTTT | CATSDGQGTPLHF | TRBJ1-6 | . | TRBV24-1 | TRBD1
TGTGCCAGCAGCTCTATTAAGTACGAGACCCAGTACTTC | CASSSIKYETQYF | TRBJ2-5 | many | TRBV7-6 | .
TGTGCCAGCAGCCCATGGACGGAGGGAACTGAAGCTTTCTTT | CASSPWTEGTEAFF | TRBJ1-1 | many | TRBV9 | .
TGTGCCAGTAGTATGGCGGGACAGCTTTTT | CASSMAGQLF | TRBJ1-5 | . | TRBV19 | TRBD1
TGCGCCAGCAGCCGTAACTTCCGGACAGAGAACACCGGGGAGCTGTTTTTT | CASSRNFRTENTGELFF | TRBJ2-2 | many | TRBV5-1 | .
TGTGCCAGCAGCTTAGGAGATTCACCCCTCCACTTT | CASSLGDSPLHF | TRBJ1-6 | many | TRBV7-2 | .
TGTGCCAGCAGCTTGGGGGCGCGTGACGAGCAGTACTTC | CASSLGARDEQYF | TRBJ2-7 | . | TRBV13 | .
TGTGCCATCAGTGAACGAGAATCATACCACACTGAAGCTTTCTTT | CAISERESYHTEAFF | TRBJ1-1 | many | TRBV10-3 | .
TGTGCCAGCAGCTTAGGTCACAGCAACCAAGAGACCCAGTACTTC | CASSLGHSNQETQYF | TRBJ2-5 | many | TRBV11-2 | .
TGTGCCAGCAGTTTATGGGTGGGGGAAGCCCAGTACTTC | CASSLWVGEAQYF | TRBJ2-5 | . | TRBV27 | .
TGTGCCAGCAGGAAGGGCAGACCTAATGAAAAACTGTTTTTT | CASRKGRPNEKLFF | TRBJ1-4 | many | TRBV3-1 | .
TGTGCCAGCAGCCGACAGGGACCACAAGAGACCCAGTACTTC | CASSRQGPQETQYF | TRBJ2-5 | many | TRBV7-8 | TRBD1
TGTGCCAGCAGCTGCTACCAATGCGAGACCCAGTACTTC | CASSCYQCETQYF | TRBJ2-5 | many | TRBV7-2 | .
TGTGCCAGCAGCCCCAACCTGGGGGGTGGAGAGACCCAGTACTTC | CASSPNLGGGETQYF | TRBJ2-5 | . | TRBV4-2 | .
TGTGCCACGGGAACCGAACAGCGGGGAAACCAAGAGACCCAGTACTTC | CATGTEQRGNQETQYF | TRBJ2-5 | once | TRBV24-1 | TRBD2
TGTGCCAGCAGCTTATGGCAGGGCTTTGGTTCGAATTCACCCCTCCACTTT | CASSLWQGFGSNSPLHF | TRBJ1-6 | many | TRBV13 | .
TGTGCCAGCAGTGAACCCGGGTCTTCACCCCTCCACTTT | CASSEPGSSPLHF | TRBJ1-6 | few | TRBV25-1 | .
TGTGCCAGCAGTATCGGTTGGGACAGGGGGAGAAATTCACCCCTCCACTTT | CASSIGWDRGRNSPLHF | TRBJ1-6 | . | TRBV27 | TRBD1
TGTGCCAGCAGCTTAGCTCGGGGGGTGGGGGATAGAAAGACCCAGTACTTC | CASSLARGVGDRKTQYF | TRBJ2-5 | . | TRBV7-2 | TRBD2
TGCAGCGTAAGCCGGGACATGTCCGGCGAGCAGTACTTC | CSVSRDMSGEQYF | TRBJ2-7 | many | TRBV29-1 | .
TGCGCCAGCAAGTCGACTACAGGGATTTCTAACTATGGCTACACCTTC | CASKSTTGISNYGYTF | TRBJ1-2 | many | TRBV5-1 | .
TGTGCCAGCAGCGTAGAGGGGGCGCGAGATCAGCCCCAGCATTTT | CASSVEGARDQPQHF | TRBJ1-5 | . | TRBV9 | TRBD1
TGTGCCAGTAGCGGGAGCCGCCTCTACGAGCAGTACTTC | CASSGSRLYEQYF | TRBJ2-7 | . | TRBV25-1 | TRBD2
TGTGCCAGCAGCCACGGGAGCCAGGGAGGTTTGGCCGGGGAGCTGTTTTTT | CASSHGSQGGLAGELFF | TRBJ2-2 | . | TRBV6-5 | .
TGCGCCAGCAGCCAAGAACGGGTTGGGGCGTCCTTTGAAGCTTTCTTT | CASSQERVGASFEAFF | TRBJ1-1 | . | TRBV4-3 | .